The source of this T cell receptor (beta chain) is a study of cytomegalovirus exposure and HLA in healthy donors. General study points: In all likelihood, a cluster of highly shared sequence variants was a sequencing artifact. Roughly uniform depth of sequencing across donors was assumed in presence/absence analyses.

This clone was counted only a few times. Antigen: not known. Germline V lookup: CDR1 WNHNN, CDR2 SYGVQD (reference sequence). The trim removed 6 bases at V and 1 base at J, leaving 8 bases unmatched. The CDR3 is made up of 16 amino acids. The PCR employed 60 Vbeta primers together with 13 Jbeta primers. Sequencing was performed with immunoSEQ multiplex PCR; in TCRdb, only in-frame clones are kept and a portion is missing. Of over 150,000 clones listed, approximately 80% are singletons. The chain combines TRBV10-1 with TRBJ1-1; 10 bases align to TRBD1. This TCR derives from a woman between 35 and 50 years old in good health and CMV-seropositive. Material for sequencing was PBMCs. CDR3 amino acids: CASSKDRGSWNTEAFF. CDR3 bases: TGCGCCAGCAGCAAGGACAGGGGGAGTTGGAACACTGAAGCTTTCTTT.